This T cell receptor beta chain is drawn from a study of beta chain features in type 1 diabetes (dated by TCRdb to 2016 to 2019). General notes on the study: No differences in mean age, gender distribution, total cell number or subset yield were found between patients and healthy donors. A total of 107,917,701 sorted cells were examined across all samples, and the number of cells per subset was strongly correlated with RNA yield. In the study, recently diagnosed type 1 diabetes patients and matched healthy donors were compared on the TCRB repertoires of their sorted circulating CD4+ T cell subsets. Regulatory and stem cell-like memory subsets were isolated from only 8 patients and roughly 8 healthy donors, whereas naive and central memory subsets came from all 30 or so donors.

The full study reports these points: Shorter templates might have been favored by PCR, but patient and control samples were amplified and corrected together, so both groups would have been affected equally by any skew. At VDJ recombination sites, type 1 diabetes patients had fewer insertions and more deleted nucleotides, which implies abnormalities in thymic rearrangement. Because small numbers of individuals were included in the HLA sub-analyses, any influence of HLA type on TCRB rearrangement was left unresolved. Type 1 diabetes patients showed a moderate but significant shortening of TCRB CDR3 length in all four CD4+ subsets. Because cDNA rather than genomic DNA was sequenced, highly expressing activated cells could have been over-represented, although no difference in activation and CD3 levels was found between groups. Naive, central memory and regulatory TCRB repertoires appeared more similar among patients than among healthy donors.

Concerning this clone itself: The clone's antigen remains unknown. Per-base qualities were not stored, and no clone one base away is much larger.

Clipping removes 6 bases from V and 6 bases from J, with 4 as the unmatched junction base count. Per the germline V gene, ENHRY is the CDR1 and SYGVKD is the CDR2. Counted from cysteine to phenylalanine, this CDR3 has 14 amino acids. Here the CDR3 DNA is all that survives: 42 bases in frame from base 1. From each donor, a single peripheral blood sample of 100 to 150 mL on average was drawn into heparinised tubes. Using a panel that included CD45RO, CCR7, CD25, CD127, CD95 and CD27, naive, central memory, regulatory and stem cell-like memory CD4+ T cells were sorted on a BD FACSAria II. Purity was above 95% for every sorted population. PBMCs were separated immediately by Lymphoprep density gradient centrifugation and were stained directly, without being cultured. So that batch effects would be minimized, each experiment stained and sorted samples in pairs, pairing one healthy donor with one patient.

All of the isolated RNA was reverse transcribed with the High Capacity cDNA Reverse Transcription Kit, so expressed TCRB transcripts were sequenced. Naive, central memory and regulatory T cell samples underwent deep immunoSEQ sequencing, averaging around 3.9 million total reads per sample. Sorted cells were lysed in RLT buffer and RNA was extracted with DNase-treated RNeasy Micro or Mini kits, depending on cell number. To prevent cross-contamination, every cell subset was processed on its own, while patient and healthy donor samples were processed together. TCRB sequences were amplified from cDNA with the immunoSEQ multiplex PCR, producing 87-bp fragments spanning the CDR3 region. Sequencing of the amplicons was performed on the Illumina HiSeq platform. In the paper's pipeline: PCR bias was corrected computationally using synthetic template baselines, and reads within Hamming distance 2 were collapsed, with unmergeable singletons discarded. By aligning reads against IMGT, V, D and J genes, CDR3 length, and insertions or deletions at six rearrangement sites were assigned. Within each subset, clonotype counts were normalized to sorted cell number, after which true diversity and Gini coefficients were computed with the tcR R package. The overlap coefficient, calculated on TCRB nucleotide sequences, was used to quantify repertoire sharing. Out-of-frame TCRB sequences from naive cells were analyzed to stand in for the pre-selection repertoire. TCRdb obtained this table from immuneACCESS and retained in-frame rearrangements with V and J assigned. These tables miss some clones; where compared with another copy, unresolved V genes account for less than half of the shortfall, and the remainder is unexplained. V and J calls and clone size are those listed in that table; D and trimming were worked out from the DNA. This sample lists 900,000 or so clones; roughly 15% were detected once. The ten largest clones take up around 0.02% of the sample.

Material for sequencing was naive CD4+ T cells from blood. The meaning of the sample's cell subset or site label: true naive CD4+ T cells. This clonotype was obtained from a young woman in good health. The sequence is built from TRBV10-3 and TRBJ2-7, with TRBD2 identical over 14 junction bases. The CDR3 here reads CAISPGLAGGEQYF. The DNA sequence is TGTGCCATCAGCCCTGGACTAGCGGGAGGCGAGCAGTACTTC.